This passage covers 19 T cell receptor beta chains from one sample sequenced in a study of cytomegalovirus exposure and HLA in healthy donors. The PCR employed 60 Vbeta primers together with 13 Jbeta primers. The method was immunoSEQ multiplex PCR; TCRdb's version includes in-frame clones alone and lacks a portion of them. The table has under 200,000 clones, approximately 71% seen once. The sample comprised PBMCs. The receptors derive from a male donor in good health and CMV-seronegative.

V and J are TRBV5-1 and TRBJ2-5, with D perhaps TRBD1 (6 bases). Per the germline V gene, CDR1 is SGHRS and CDR2 is YFSETQ. V was cut by 0 bases and J by 5 bases, with 11 bases left in between. The CDR3 extends over 14 amino acids. The CDR3 DNA reads as TGCGCCAGCAGCTTGGCCGTGCAGGGGGAGACCCAGTACTTC. Translating gives CASSLAVQGETQYF. Full variable domain (missing parts from reference TRBV5-1 and TRBJ2-5): KAGVTQTPRYLIKTRGQQVTLSCSPISGHRSVSWYQQTPGQGLQFLFEYFSETQRNKGNFPGRFSGRQFSNSRSEMNVSTLELGDSALYLCASSLAVQGETQYFGPGTRLLVL.

The gene calls are TRBV5-1 and TRBJ1-2; 10 bases fit TRBD1. This CDR3 is 17 amino acids long. The J segment lost 1 base and the V segment lost 3 bases, leaving 9 bases of the junction unmatched. Germline CDR1 and CDR2: SGHRS and YFSETQ. The CDR3 loop is CASSWALGDRGNYGYTF. The CDR3 DNA reads as TGCGCCAGCAGCTGGGCCCTCGGGGACAGGGGTAACTATGGCTACACCTTC.

The chain has TRBV5-1 and TRBJ1-1; D remains ambiguous. Germline V CDR1 and CDR2: SGHRS, YFSETQ. V gave up 6 bases and J gave up 7 bases, with 13 bases separating them. The CDR3 covers 12 residues. For the CDR3, the DNA is TGCGCCAGCACCCCCGGGTTTAATGAAGCTTTCTTT. It codes for CASTPGFNEAFF.

V usage is TRBV13 and J usage is TRBJ2-7, with D maybe TRBD2 (6 bases). The germline CDR1 and CDR2 sequences are PRHDT and FYEKMQ (reference sequence). The CDR3 consists of 16 residues. V lost 5 bases, J lost 6 bases, and 23 bases lay in between. The DNA for the CDR3 is TGTGCCAGCAGCCCGACCCCCGGGACTCTGGGGGTCGAGCAGTACTTC. This codes for CASSPTPGTLGVEQYF.

The chain couples TRBV30 to TRBJ1-4, with 9 bases identical to TRBD1. With 8 bases clipped from V and 8 bases from J, the junction kept 9 bases outside the gene matches. The CDR3 consists of 13 residues. In germline, CDR1 is GTSNPN, CDR2 SVGIG (reference sequence). Written as DNA, the CDR3 is TGTGCCGTACTACGGGACAGGGACGAAAAACTGTTTTTT. Translation gives CAVLRDRDEKLFF.

The chain carries TRBV27 and TRBJ2-5; tentatively, D is TRBD2 (5 bases). Germline-derived CDR1 and CDR2 are MNHEY and SMNVEV (reference sequence). V was trimmed by 5 bases and J by 5 bases, leaving 12 bases between them. The CDR3 spans 13 residues. The CDR3 coding sequence is TGTGCCAGCAGTCCCCGGGGTGGTGAGACCCAGTACTTC. Protein sequence: CASSPRGGETQYF.

This chain joins TRBV5-1 and TRBJ2-7; possible D gene TRBD2, 6 bases. CDR3 size: 16 residues. Trimming cost V 2 bases and J 3 bases, with 18 bases left between them. Looked up from germline, CDR1 is SGHRS and CDR2 is YFSETQ. The CDR3 nucleotides are TGCGCCAGCAGCTTTGCGGACTACACCTGGGACTACGAGCAGTACTTC. Protein: CASSFADYTWDYEQYF.

This chain joins TRBV7-9 and TRBJ2-7, with 8 nucleotides matching TRBD2. J gave up 6 bases and V 3 bases, and 4 bases lay outside the gene matches. The CDR3 consists of 13 residues. Germline values: CDR1 SEHNR, CDR2 FQNEAQ (reference sequence). Written as DNA, the CDR3 is TGTGCCAGCAGCTTTAGCGGGGTAAGCGAGCAGTACTTC. As protein: CASSFSGVSEQYF.

The V and J genes are TRBV5-4 and TRBJ2-7; D is perhaps TRBD1 (6 bases). The V gene lost 4 bases and the J gene lost 6 bases, with 17 bases spanning the gap. This CDR3 spans 14 amino acids. The germline gives CDR1 SGHNT, CDR2 YYREEE (reference sequence). The CDR3 sequence is CASSANRDTLEQYF. CDR3 sequence (DNA): TGTGCCAGCAGCGCGAACCGGGACACCCTCGAGCAGTACTTC. Full variable domain (outside the CDR3, taken from reference TRBV5-4 and TRBJ2-7): ETGVTQSPTHLIKTRGQQVTLRCSSQSGHNTVSWYQQALGQGPQFIFQYYREEENGRGNFPPRFSGLQFPNYSSELNVNALELDDSALYLCASSANRDTLEQYFGPGTRLTVT.

The rearrangement joins TRBV9 to TRBJ1-1, with 10 bases matching TRBD1. The CDR3 is made up of 18 amino acids. CDR1 and CDR2 from the germline V gene are SGDLS and YYNGEE. V lost 0 bases and J lost 1; bases outside the gene matches: 9. CDR3 bases: TGTGCCAGCAGCGTAGGTTTGACAGGGGGCTTGGGGAACACTGAAGCTTTCTTT. Translated: CASSVGLTGGLGNTEAFF.

The genes are TRBV28 and TRBJ2-7; TRBD2 agrees at 7 bases. The CDR3 covers 16 residues. Germline V gives CDR1 MDHEN, CDR2 SYDVKM. J gave up 1 base and V 4 bases, and 10 bases lay outside the gene matches. In DNA, the CDR3 is TGTGCCAGCAGTTCGGGAGGAAGCGGGAAGTCCTACGAGCAGTACTTC. Translating gives CASSSGGSGKSYEQYF.

This clone has just one count. The gene calls are TRBV2 and TRBJ2-7; 7 bases are shared with TRBD2. V lost 5 bases, J lost 0 bases, and 4 bases stayed unmatched. The CDR3 is 14 residues long. Germline V CDR1 and CDR2: SNHLY, FYNNEI. CDR3 DNA sequence: TGTGCCAGCAGTAGTCGCGGGAGCTCCTACGAGCAGTACTTC. As protein: CASSSRGSSYEQYF.

The chain couples TRBV14 to TRBJ2-7; 7 bases match TRBD1. J was trimmed by 3 bases and V by 2 bases; bases with no gene match: 4. In germline, CDR1 is SGHDN, CDR2 FVKESK. The CDR3 is made up of 14 amino acids. CDR3 protein: CASSQTGQYYEQYF. CDR3 bases: TGTGCCAGCAGCCAAACGGGACAGTACTACGAGCAGTACTTC.

In DNA, the CDR3 is TGTGCCAGCAGCTTGGGGACTAGCGGGCCGTACTCCTACAATGAGCAGTTCTTC. It encodes CASSLGTSGPYSYNEQFF. The genes are TRBV11-3 and TRBJ2-1; TRBD2 aligns across 12 bases. Germline lookup yields CDR1 SGHNT and CDR2 YENEEA. Trimming took 3 bases from V and 0 from J; bases not matched to a gene: 6. The CDR3 is 18 residues long.

The V and J genes are TRBV9 and TRBJ1-1; perhaps TRBD1 as D (5 bases). Germline CDR1 and CDR2: SGDLS and YYNGEE. The CDR3 totals 15 residues. V lost 0 bases to trimming and J lost 2 bases, with 11 bases between them. In DNA, the CDR3 is TGTGCCAGCAGCGTAGATCAGGGCCGAAACACTGAAGCTTTCTTT. Amino acid sequence: CASSVDQGRNTEAFF.

The J gene is TRBJ2-5, the V gene TRBV5-1, with D possibly being TRBD2 (6 bases). From germline, CDR1 is SGHRS and CDR2 YFSETQ. Trimming stripped 0 bases from V and 2 bases from J, with 11 bases between. This CDR3 is built from 15 residues. CDR3 sequence reads: CASSLDSGPQETQYF. The DNA of the CDR3 is TGCGCCAGCAGCTTGGATAGCGGCCCACAAGAGACCCAGTACTTC.

Comments on this clone: A read error may produce the germline difference seen at one junction end. The gene calls are TRBV19 and TRBJ1-1; tentative D call: TRBD1 (6 bases). The germline V gene encodes CDR1 LNHDA and CDR2 SQIVND (reference sequence). The CDR3 consists of 13 residues. In nucleotides, the CDR3 is TGTGCCAGTAGTACCCAGACAGGCTTTGGGGCTCTCTTT. It encodes CASSTQTGFGALF.

The chain links TRBV7-8 to TRBJ2-4, with 10 bases lining up with TRBD1. Trimming at V came to 2 bases and at J to 7 bases, leaving 2 bases not matched to a gene. This CDR3 has 14 residues. Germline assignment: CDR1 SGHVS and CDR2 FQNEAQ. The CDR3 spells CASSLWTGGNIQYF. The CDR3 nucleotides read TGTGCCAGCAGCTTATGGACAGGGGGGAACATTCAGTACTTC. Complete variable domain (other parts from reference TRBV7-8 and TRBJ2-4): GAGVSQSPRYKVAKRGQDVALRCDPISGHVSLFWYQQALGQGPEFLTYFQNEAQLDKSGLPSDRFFAERPEGSVSTLKIQRTQQEDSAVYLCASSLWTGGNIQYFGAGTRLSVL.

This clone has only a few counts. The chain employs TRBV6-1 and TRBJ2-3; D is undetermined. With 4 bases removed from V and 5 bases from J, the gap between germline ends came to 10 bases. Germline CDR1 and CDR2: MNHNS and SASEGT. CDR3 length: 13 amino acids. The CDR3 loop is CASSGSPGDTQYF. CDR3 nucleotides: TGTGCCAGCAGTGGCTCGCCCGGAGATACGCAGTATTTT.